A selection of T cell receptor beta chains follows, all from one sample in a study of vaccination effects on CD4 cells after COVID-19. Some clones are missing from TCRdb's copy, which holds only in-frame ones; the method was immunoSEQ multiplex PCR. The table includes about 68,000 clones, about four fifths detected once. These TCRs are of unknown antigen specificity. The input for sequencing was CD4+ T cells from PBMCs cultured with SARS-CoV-2 spike peptides, taken before COVID-19 vaccination. Receptor source: a human donor who received a COVID-19 vaccine. Each CDR3 is given with its conserved first and last residue. The order of the fields is clone size, V gene, J gene, CDR3 protein. Clone sizes are given selectively: once, few, many, or a class where the clone is expanded.

clone_size: NA
v_call: TRBV28
j_call: TRBJ1-1
cdr3_aa: CASSMPVGRTEAFF

clone_size: NA
v_call: TRBV28
j_call: TRBJ2-3
cdr3_aa: CASRPGLASNTQYF

clone_size: NA
v_call: TRBV2
j_call: TRBJ1-2
cdr3_aa: CASRPWGREGYTF

clone_size: few
v_call: TRBV18
j_call: TRBJ2-2
cdr3_aa: CASSREQTGELFF

clone_size: NA
v_call: TRBV5-8
j_call: TRBJ1-5
cdr3_aa: CASSQWTSNQPQHF

clone_size: NA
v_call: TRBV3-1/TRBV3-2
j_call: TRBJ2-3
cdr3_aa: CASSQGQHRDTQYF

clone_size: NA
v_call: TRBV30
j_call: TRBJ1-2
cdr3_aa: CAWSVRGKRDGYTF

clone_size: once
v_call: TRBV6-5
j_call: TRBJ1-4
cdr3_aa: CASSYTGWREKLFF

clone_size: NA
v_call: TRBV9
j_call: TRBJ1-2
cdr3_aa: CASSGDTYNYGYTF

clone_size: NA
v_call: TRBV6-5
j_call: TRBJ1-2
cdr3_aa: CASRGDVYGYTF

clone_size: NA
v_call: TRBV18
j_call: TRBJ1-1
cdr3_aa: CASSPRLNTEAFF

clone_size: NA
v_call: TRBV18
j_call: TRBJ1-2
cdr3_aa: CASSPTGENYGYTF

clone_size: NA
v_call: TRBV4-1
j_call: TRBJ1-1
cdr3_aa: CASSQFGQTNTEAFF

clone_size: NA
v_call: TRBV4-1
j_call: TRBJ1-1
cdr3_aa: CASSQPGQGYTEAFF

clone_size: NA
v_call: TRBV6-6
j_call: TRBJ2-2
cdr3_aa: CASSYTVYRELFF

clone_size: NA
v_call: TRBV9
j_call: TRBJ1-3
cdr3_aa: CASSVAGTVSGNTIYF

clone_size: NA
v_call: TRBV6-2/TRBV6-3
j_call: TRBJ2-5
cdr3_aa: CASSPLPGRSLQETQYF

clone_size: NA
v_call: TRBV7-8
j_call: TRBJ2-3
cdr3_aa: CASSLSGPWGDTQYF

clone_size: few
v_call: TRBV6-5
j_call: TRBJ2-1
cdr3_aa: CASSYSIQAHEDEQFF

clone_size: NA
v_call: TRBV24-1
j_call: TRBJ2-5
cdr3_aa: CATSDSQGPGETQYF

clone_size: NA
v_call: TRBV25-1
j_call: TRBJ1-2
cdr3_aa: CASSPAGGSGYTF

clone_size: NA
v_call: TRBV10-3
j_call: TRBJ2-2
cdr3_aa: CAISETGLVTGELFF

clone_size: NA
v_call: TRBV18
j_call: TRBJ1-1
cdr3_aa: CASSRMNTEAFF

clone_size: NA
v_call: TRBV3-1/TRBV3-2
j_call: TRBJ2-3
cdr3_aa: CASSQTWTSADTQYF

clone_size: NA
v_call: TRBV28
j_call: TRBJ1-2
cdr3_aa: CGTGGSGYTF

clone_size: NA
v_call: TRBV9
j_call: TRBJ1-2
cdr3_aa: CASSVLGQGYYGYTF

clone_size: once
v_call: TRBV6-5
j_call: TRBJ2-5
cdr3_aa: CASRKAGGVETQYF

clone_size: NA
v_call: TRBV6-5
j_call: TRBJ1-2
cdr3_aa: CASSGGSIYGYTF

clone_size: once
v_call: TRBV24-1
j_call: TRBJ1-2
cdr3_aa: CATSEGRFYGYTF

clone_size: NA
v_call: TRBV24-1
j_call: TRBJ2-5
cdr3_aa: CATSDLTSGETQYF

clone_size: few
v_call: TRBV24-1
j_call: TRBJ2-2
cdr3_aa: CATSDFSTLGSGELFF

clone_size: NA
v_call: TRBV19
j_call: TRBJ1-2
cdr3_aa: CASSMVAEIRGDGYTF

clone_size: NA
v_call: TRBV29-1
j_call: TRBJ2-4
cdr3_aa: CSVDDRGAGPKNIQYF

clone_size: NA
v_call: TRBV19
j_call: TRBJ2-5
cdr3_aa: CASSEGQGAWETQYF